The 9 T cell receptor beta chains below were found in one sample sequenced in a study of blood T cell repertoires in COVID-19. Profiled with immunoSEQ multiplex PCR; TCRdb holds only in-frame clones, not every one. The sample yields about 210,000 clones, 65% to 90% seen once. Sequencing was performed on peripheral blood. These receptors were collected from a woman in her 70s with COVID-19, enrolled during active disease.

The chain uses TRBV7-9 and TRBJ2-1; the D gene is possibly TRBD2 (6 bases). The germline gives CDR1 SEHNR, CDR2 FQNEAQ (reference sequence). The V and J ends lost 1 base and 7 bases respectively, with 17 bases between them. This CDR3 is built from 16 residues. CDR3 in amino acids: CASSLGVSGAKNEQFF. The DNA for the CDR3 is TGTGCCAGCAGCTTAGGTGTTAGCGGTGCAAAAAATGAGCAGTTCTTC.

The sample holds many counts of this clone. The gene calls are TRBV5-1 and TRBJ1-5; D ambiguous. The V gene's germline CDR1 is SGHRS and CDR2 YFSETQ. This CDR3 is 13 amino acids long. The V gene lost 5 bases and the J gene lost 0 bases, with 6 bases spanning the gap. The CDR3: CASSLDSNQPQHF. CDR3 nucleotide sequence: TGCGCCAGCAGTTTAGATAGCAATCAGCCCCAGCATTTT.

CDR3 amino acids: CASRSQQGSGTDTQYF. The CDR3 DNA sequence: TGTGCCAGCAGAAGTCAACAGGGCTCGGGGACAGATACGCAGTATTTT. The gene calls are TRBV5-8 and TRBJ2-3; D perhaps matches TRBD1 (6 bases). The CDR3 has 16 residues. The germline V and J ends were trimmed by 5 bases and 3 bases, with 19 bases remaining between them. The V gene's germline CDR1 is SGHTS and CDR2 YDEGEE.

The chain carries TRBV7-6 and TRBJ2-1; 8 bases align to TRBD2. Germline V CDR1 and CDR2: SGHVS, FNYEAQ. Germline trimming cut 5 bases from V and 6 bases from J; bases unmatched to any gene: 6. The length of the CDR3 is 14 residues. The CDR3: CASSPIRGGNEQFF. The CDR3, as DNA: TGTGCCAGCAGCCCGATTCGGGGGGGCAATGAGCAGTTCTTC.

The chain carries TRBV27 and TRBJ1-2; weak D call: TRBD1 (6 bases). Trimming removed 6 bases from V and 2 bases from J, with 10 bases in between. Per the germline V gene, CDR1 is MNHEY and CDR2 is SMNVEV (reference sequence). CDR3 size: 13 residues. CDR3 protein: CASSITGNYGYTF. The CDR3 bases are TGTGCCAGCAGCATAACAGGGAACTATGGCTACACCTTC.

This clone was observed once. V gene TRBV28 combines with J gene TRBJ2-3, with D uncertain. The CDR3 loop spans 14 amino acids. CDR1 and CDR2 (germline): MDHEN, SYDVKM. V lost 2 bases and J lost 3, with 9 bases in between. The CDR3 DNA sequence: TGTGCCAGCAGTTTAGGCAGGTCGACAGATACGCAGTATTTT. Its protein is CASSLGRSTDTQYF.

This clone occurred a few times. The V call is TRBV12-5, the J call TRBJ2-5; TRBD2 might be the D (5 bases). V lost 1 base and J 4 bases, leaving 10 bases between the germline ends. Germline values: CDR1 LGHNT, CDR2 FRNRAP. There are 14 residues in the CDR3. The CDR3 bases are TGTGCTAGTGGTTTGGATGAAGCGGTAGAGACCCAGTACTTC. It codes for CASGLDEAVETQYF.

The J gene is TRBJ2-1, the V gene TRBV7-8; 8 bases line up with TRBD2. V lost 1 base to trimming and J lost 6 bases; unmatched junction nucleotides: 8. Germline V gives CDR1 SGHVS, CDR2 FQNEAQ. This CDR3 has 16 amino acids. In nucleotides, the CDR3 is TGTGCCAGCAGCTTAGTCGAGACGGGAGGGGCCAATGAGCAGTTCTTC. It encodes CASSLVETGGANEQFF.

The chain combines TRBV11-3 with TRBJ2-1; 7 bases are a match to TRBD1. The CDR3 sequence is 16 residues long. CDR1 is SGHNT and CDR2 is YENEEA in the germline V gene. J gave up 1 base and V 5 bases, and 8 bases lay outside the gene matches. This chain's CDR3 is CASSKQGPGSYNEQFF. DNA of the CDR3: TGTGCCAGCAGCAAACAGGGGCCAGGATCCTACAATGAGCAGTTCTTC.